This T cell receptor beta chain is drawn from a study of blood T cells in healthy people across ages. It was with a sample-barcoded 5' primer and a J-beta primer mix that a second PCR of roughly 7 to 12 cycles was run. TCRdb analysed the 5' RACE reads with MiXCR anew, one entry per CDR3 protein. The sample has around 800,000 distinct CDR3 sequences; 60% to 80% are singletons. The CDR3 runs to 13 residues. Germline V gene sequence: CDR1 MNHNS, CDR2 SASEGT. The V end lost 5 bases, the J end lost 1 base, and 8 bases lay between the germline ends. This clonotype was observed at least ten times. This chain joins TRBV6-1 and TRBJ1-1; D is ambiguous. Sequencing was performed on blood. This clonotype was obtained from a man aged 25 to 40 in good health. CDR3 nucleotides: TGTGCCAGCAGTCGGGCAGGGAACACTGAAGCTTTCTTT. This gives the protein CASSRAGNTEAFF.